The following is a T cell receptor beta chain sequence with its context. Its antigen is currently unknown. This record comes from a study of PD-1 blockade in classical Hodgkin lymphoma. General study points: The baseline diversity of complete responders showed similarity to that of newly diagnosed patients. It was reported that newly diagnosed patients had less baseline TCR diversity than healthy donors. Repertoire differences have undefined causes, possibly disease activity or prior therapy.

The patients all showed relapse after autologous stem cell transplantation, while their brentuximab vedotin exposure varied. The authors purified CD4+ T cells from thawed PBMCs by magnetic negative selection. The protocol was immunoSEQ multiplex PCR, while the TCRdb copy is restricted to in-frame clones and leaves out a portion. The top ten clones hold about 1.8% of a sample with around 25,000 clones, around 83% of them seen once. This TCR came from a human donor with classical Hodgkin lymphoma. The starting material was CD4+ T cells from blood, obtained at baseline.

CDR3 bases: TGTGCCACCAGCAGGGACAGGGCTTTCTACGACGAGCAGTACTTC. Amino acid sequence: CATSRDRAFYDEQYF. The J gene is TRBJ2-7, the V gene TRBV15; 8 nucleotides align to TRBD1. The J segment lost 5 bases and the V segment lost 3 bases, leaving 9 bases of the junction unmatched. This CDR3 region has 15 residues. The germline V gene encodes CDR1 LNHNV and CDR2 YYDKDF (reference sequence).